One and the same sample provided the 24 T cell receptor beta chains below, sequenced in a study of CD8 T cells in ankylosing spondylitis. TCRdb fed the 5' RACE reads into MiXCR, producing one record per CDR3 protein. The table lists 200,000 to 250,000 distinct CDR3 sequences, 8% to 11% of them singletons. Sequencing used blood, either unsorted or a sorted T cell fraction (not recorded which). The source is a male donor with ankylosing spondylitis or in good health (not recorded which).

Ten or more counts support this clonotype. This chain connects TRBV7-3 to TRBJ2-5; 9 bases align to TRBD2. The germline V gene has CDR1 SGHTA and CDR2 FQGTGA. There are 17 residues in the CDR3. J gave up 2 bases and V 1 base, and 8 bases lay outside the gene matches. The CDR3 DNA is TGTGCCAGCAGCTTAAATGGTCTAGCGGGACTACAAGAGACCCAGTACTTC. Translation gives CASSLNGLAGLQETQYF.

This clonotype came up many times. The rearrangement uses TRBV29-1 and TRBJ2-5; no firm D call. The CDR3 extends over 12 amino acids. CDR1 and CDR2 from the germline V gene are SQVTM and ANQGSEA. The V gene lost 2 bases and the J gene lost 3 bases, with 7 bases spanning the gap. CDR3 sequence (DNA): TGCAGCGTTGAACGGCTAGAAGAGACCCAGTACTTC. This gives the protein CSVERLEETQYF.

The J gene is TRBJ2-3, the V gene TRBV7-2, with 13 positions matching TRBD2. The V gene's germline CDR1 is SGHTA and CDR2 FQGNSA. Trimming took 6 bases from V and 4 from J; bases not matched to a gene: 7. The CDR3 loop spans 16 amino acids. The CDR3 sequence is CASRATGTSGADTQYF. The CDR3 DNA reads TGTGCCAGCAGGGCTACCGGGACTAGCGGGGCAGATACGCAGTATTTT.

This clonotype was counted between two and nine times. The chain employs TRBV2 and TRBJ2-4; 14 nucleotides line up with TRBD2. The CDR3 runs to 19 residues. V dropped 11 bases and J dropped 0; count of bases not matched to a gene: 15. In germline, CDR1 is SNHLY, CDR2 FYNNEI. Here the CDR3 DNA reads TGTGCCTTCTGTTCCTTGGGACTAGCGGGGGCCCTAGCCAAAAACATTCAGTACTTC. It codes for CAFCSLGLAGALAKNIQYF.

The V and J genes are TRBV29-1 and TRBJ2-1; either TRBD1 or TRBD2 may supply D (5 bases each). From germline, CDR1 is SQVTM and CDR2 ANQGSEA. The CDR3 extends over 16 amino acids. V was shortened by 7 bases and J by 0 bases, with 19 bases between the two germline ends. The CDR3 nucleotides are TGCAGCGCTGGGGGTTTAGACACCCGCTCCTACAATGAGCAGTTCTTC. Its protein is CSAGGLDTRSYNEQFF.

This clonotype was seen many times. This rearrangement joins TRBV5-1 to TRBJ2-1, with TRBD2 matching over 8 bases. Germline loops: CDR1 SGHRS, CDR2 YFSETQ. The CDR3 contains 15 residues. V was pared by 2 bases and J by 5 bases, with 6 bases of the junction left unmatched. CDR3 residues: CASSFLAGGHNEQFF. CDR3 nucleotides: TGCGCCAGCAGCTTCCTAGCGGGCGGTCACAATGAGCAGTTCTTC.

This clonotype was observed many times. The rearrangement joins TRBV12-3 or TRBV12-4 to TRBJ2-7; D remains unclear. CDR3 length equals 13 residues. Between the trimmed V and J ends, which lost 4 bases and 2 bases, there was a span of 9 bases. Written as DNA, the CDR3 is TGTGCCAGCAGTTCGACGGGTACCTACGAGCAGTACTTC. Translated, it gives CASSSTGTYEQYF.

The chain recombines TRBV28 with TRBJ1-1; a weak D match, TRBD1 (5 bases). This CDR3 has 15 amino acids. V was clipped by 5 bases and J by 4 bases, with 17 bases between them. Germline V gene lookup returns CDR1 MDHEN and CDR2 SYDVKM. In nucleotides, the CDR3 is TGTGCCAGCAGTGATCATGGGACCCGTGGCACTGAAGCTTTCTTT. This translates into CASSDHGTRGTEAFF.

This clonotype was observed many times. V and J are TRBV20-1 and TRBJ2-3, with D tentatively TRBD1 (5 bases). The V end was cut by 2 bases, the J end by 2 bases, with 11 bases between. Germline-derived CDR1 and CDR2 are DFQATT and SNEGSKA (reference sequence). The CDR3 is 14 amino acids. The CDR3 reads CSARKKDTTDTQYF. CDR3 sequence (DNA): TGCAGTGCTAGAAAAAAGGACACCACAGATACGCAGTATTTT.

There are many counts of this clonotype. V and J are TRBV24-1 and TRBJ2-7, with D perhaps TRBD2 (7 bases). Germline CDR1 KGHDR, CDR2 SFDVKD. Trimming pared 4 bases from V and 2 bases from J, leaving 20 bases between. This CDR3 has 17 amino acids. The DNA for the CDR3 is TGTGCCACCAGTGACCCCATCGGAGGGGGGGGAACCTACGAGCAGTACTTC. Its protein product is CATSDPIGGGGTYEQYF.

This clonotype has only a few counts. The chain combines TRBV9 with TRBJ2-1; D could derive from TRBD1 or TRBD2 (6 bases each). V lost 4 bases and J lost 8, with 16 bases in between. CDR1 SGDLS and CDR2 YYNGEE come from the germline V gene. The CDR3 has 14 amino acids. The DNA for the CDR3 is TGTGCCAGCAGCCCGTTGAGGGGGGACTATGAGCAGTTCTTC. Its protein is CASSPLRGDYEQFF.

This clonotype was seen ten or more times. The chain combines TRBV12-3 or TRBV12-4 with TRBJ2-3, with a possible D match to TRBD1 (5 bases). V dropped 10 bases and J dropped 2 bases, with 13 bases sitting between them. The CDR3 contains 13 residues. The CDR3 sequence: CATTVGPTDTQYF. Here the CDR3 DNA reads TGTGCCACCACGGTGGGGCCCACAGATACGCAGTATTTT.

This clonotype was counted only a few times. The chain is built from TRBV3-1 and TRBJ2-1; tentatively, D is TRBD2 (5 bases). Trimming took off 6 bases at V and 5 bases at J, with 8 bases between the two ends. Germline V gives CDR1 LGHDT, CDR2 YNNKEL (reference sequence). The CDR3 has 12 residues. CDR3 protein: CASSTSHNEQFF. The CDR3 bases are TGTGCCAGCAGTACTAGTCACAATGAGCAGTTCTTC.

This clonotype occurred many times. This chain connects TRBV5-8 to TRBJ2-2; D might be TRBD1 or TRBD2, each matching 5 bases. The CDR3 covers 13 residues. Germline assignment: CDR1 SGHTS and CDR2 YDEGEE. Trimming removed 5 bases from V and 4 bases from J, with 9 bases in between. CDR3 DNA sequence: TGTGCCAGCAGTTTTGGGGGCACCGGGGAGCTGTTTTTT. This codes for CASSFGGTGELFF.

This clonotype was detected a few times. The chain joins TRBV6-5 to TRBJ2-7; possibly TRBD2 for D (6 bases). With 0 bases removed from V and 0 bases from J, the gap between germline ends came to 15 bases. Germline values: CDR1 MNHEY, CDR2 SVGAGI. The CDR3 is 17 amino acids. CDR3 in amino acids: CASSYSMAGTGSYEQYF. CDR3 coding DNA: TGTGCCAGCAGTTACTCGATGGCGGGAACCGGCTCCTACGAGCAGTACTTC.

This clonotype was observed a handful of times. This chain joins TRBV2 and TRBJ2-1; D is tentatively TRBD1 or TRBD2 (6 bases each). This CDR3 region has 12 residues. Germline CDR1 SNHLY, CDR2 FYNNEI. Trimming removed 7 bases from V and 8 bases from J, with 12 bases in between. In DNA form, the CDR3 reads TGTGCCAGCAAGCTAGGGGGGCATGAGCAGTTCTTC. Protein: CASKLGGHEQFF.

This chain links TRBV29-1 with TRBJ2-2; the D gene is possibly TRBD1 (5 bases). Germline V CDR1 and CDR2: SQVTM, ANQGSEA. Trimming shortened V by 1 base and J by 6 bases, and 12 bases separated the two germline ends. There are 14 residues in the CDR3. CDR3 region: CSVEGRDRAGELFF. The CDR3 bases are TGCAGCGTTGAAGGCAGGGATAGGGCCGGGGAGCTGTTTTTT.

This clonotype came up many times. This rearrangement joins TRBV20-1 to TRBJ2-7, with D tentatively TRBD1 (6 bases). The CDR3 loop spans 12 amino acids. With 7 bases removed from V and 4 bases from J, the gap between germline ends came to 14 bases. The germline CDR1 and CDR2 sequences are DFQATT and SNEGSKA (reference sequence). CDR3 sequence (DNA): TGCAGTGTGTCGATAGGGGGATACGAGCAGTACTTC. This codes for CSVSIGGYEQYF.

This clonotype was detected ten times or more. In DNA, the CDR3 is TGTGCCAGCAGCCTCCGGACCGGGACAGGGGGCAATCAGCCCCAGCATTTT. The encoded protein is CASSLRTGTGGNQPQHF. V gene TRBV5-6 combines with J gene TRBJ1-5, with 10 bases that match TRBD1. With V trimmed by 4 bases and J by 2 bases, 9 bases remained unmatched. Germline V gene data show CDR1 as SGHDT and CDR2 as YYEEEE. The CDR3 is 17 residues long.

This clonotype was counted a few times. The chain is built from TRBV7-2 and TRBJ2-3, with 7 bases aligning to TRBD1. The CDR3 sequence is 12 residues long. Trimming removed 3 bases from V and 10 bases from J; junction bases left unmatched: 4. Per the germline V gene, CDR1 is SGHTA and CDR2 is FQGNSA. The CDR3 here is CASSFGGTAQYF. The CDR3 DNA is TGTGCCAGCAGCTTTGGTGGGACAGCGCAGTATTTT. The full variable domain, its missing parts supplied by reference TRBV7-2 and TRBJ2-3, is GAGVSQSPSNKVTEKGKDVELRCDPISGHTALYWYRQSLGQGLEFLIYFQGNSAPDKSGLPSDRFSAERTGGSVSTLTIQRTQQEDSAVYLCASSFGGTAQYFGPGTRLTVL.

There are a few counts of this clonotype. CDR3 protein: CASSQVLTPRSPLHF. The CDR3 DNA reads as TGTGCCAGCAGCCAAGTCCTGACCCCTAGGTCACCCCTCCACTTT. The rearrangement joins TRBV3-1 to TRBJ1-6; D ambiguous. The germline gives CDR1 LGHDT, CDR2 YNNKEL (reference sequence). The CDR3 covers 15 residues. V shed 1 base and J shed 10 bases, with 14 bases lying between them.

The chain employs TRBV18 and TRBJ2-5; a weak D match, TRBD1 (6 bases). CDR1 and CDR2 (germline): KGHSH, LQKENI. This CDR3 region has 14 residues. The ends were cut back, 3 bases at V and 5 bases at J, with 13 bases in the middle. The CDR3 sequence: CASSPDSKVETQYF. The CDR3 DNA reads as TGTGCCAGCTCACCGGACAGTAAGGTGGAGACCCAGTACTTC.

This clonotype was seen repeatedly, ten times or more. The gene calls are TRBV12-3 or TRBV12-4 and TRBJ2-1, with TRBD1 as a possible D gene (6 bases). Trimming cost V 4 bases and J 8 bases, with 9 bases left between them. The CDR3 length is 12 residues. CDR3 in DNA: TGTGCCAGCAGTTCACAGGGAGATGAGCAGTTCTTC. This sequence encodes CASSSQGDEQFF.

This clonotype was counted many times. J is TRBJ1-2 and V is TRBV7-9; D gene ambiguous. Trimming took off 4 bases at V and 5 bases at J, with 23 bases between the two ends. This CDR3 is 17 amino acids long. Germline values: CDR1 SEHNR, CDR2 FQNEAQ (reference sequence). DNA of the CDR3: TGTGCCAGCAGCTCCTTACGAGATCTACCGACGACTTATGGCTACACCTTC. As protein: CASSSLRDLPTTYGYTF.